The source of this TCR beta chain is a study of control samples from healthy donors and cancer patients. TCRdb's table, derived via immunoSEQ multiplex PCR, lists solely in-frame clones and lacks some. Of about 70,000 clones in the sample, 75% to 90% are singletons; the top ten hold approximately 30%. The germline V gene encodes CDR1 LNHDA and CDR2 SQIVND (reference sequence). Germline trimming cut 5 bases from V and 7 bases from J; bases unmatched to any gene: 11. This CDR3 is built from 15 residues. The source material was blood. The rearrangement links TRBV19 to TRBJ1-1; TRBD1 aligns across 9 bases. The sequence was collected from a man aged 50 to 59 in good health. Here the CDR3 reads CASSPNRQGGFEAFF. CDR3 coding DNA: TGTGCCAGTAGTCCAAACCGACAGGGGGGATTTGAAGCTTTCTTT. Full variable domain (missing parts from reference TRBV19 and TRBJ1-1): DGGITQSPKYLFRKEGQNVTLSCEQNLNHDAMYWYRQDPGQGLRLIYYSQIVNDFQKGDIAEGYSVSREKKESFPLTVTSAQKNPTAFYLCASSPNRQGGFEAFFGQGTRLTVV.